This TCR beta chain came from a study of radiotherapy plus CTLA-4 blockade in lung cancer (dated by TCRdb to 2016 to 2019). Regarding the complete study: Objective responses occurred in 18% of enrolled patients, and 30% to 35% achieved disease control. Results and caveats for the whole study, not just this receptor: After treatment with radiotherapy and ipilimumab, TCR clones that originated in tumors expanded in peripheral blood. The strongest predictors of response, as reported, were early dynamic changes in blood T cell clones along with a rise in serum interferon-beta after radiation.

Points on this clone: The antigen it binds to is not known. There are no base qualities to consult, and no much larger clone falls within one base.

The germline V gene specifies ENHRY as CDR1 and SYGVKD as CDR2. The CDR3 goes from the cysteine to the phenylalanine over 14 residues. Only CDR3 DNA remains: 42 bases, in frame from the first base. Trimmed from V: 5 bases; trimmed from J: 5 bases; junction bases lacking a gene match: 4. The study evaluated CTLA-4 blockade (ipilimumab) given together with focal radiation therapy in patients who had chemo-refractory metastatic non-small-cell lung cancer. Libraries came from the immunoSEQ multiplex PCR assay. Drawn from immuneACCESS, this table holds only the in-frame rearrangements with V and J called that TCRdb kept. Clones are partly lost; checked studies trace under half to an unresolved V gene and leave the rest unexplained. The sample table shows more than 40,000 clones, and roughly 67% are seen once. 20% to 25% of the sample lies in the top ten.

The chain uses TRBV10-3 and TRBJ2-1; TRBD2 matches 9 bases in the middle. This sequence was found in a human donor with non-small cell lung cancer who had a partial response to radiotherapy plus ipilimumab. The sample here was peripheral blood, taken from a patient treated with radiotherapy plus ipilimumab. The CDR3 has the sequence CAISRLAEHNEQFF. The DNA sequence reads TGTGCCATCAGTCGACTAGCGGAGCACAATGAGCAGTTCTTC.